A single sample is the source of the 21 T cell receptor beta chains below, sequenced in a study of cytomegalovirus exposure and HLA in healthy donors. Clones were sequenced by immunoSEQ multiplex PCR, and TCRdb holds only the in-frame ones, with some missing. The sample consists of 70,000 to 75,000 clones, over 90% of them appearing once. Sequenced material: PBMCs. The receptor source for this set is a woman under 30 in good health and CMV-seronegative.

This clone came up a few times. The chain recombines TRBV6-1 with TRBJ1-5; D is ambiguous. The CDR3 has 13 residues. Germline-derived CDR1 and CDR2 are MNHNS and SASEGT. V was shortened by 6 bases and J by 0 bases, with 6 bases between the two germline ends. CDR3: CASRQDSNQPQHF. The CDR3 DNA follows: TGTGCCAGCAGGCAGGATAGCAATCAGCCCCAGCATTTT.

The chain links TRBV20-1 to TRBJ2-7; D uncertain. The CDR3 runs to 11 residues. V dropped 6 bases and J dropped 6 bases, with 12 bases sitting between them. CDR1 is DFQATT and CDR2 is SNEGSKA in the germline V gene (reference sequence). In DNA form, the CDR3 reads TGCAGTGCCCAAGCCGTTTTCGAGCAGTACTTC. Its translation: CSAQAVFEQYF.

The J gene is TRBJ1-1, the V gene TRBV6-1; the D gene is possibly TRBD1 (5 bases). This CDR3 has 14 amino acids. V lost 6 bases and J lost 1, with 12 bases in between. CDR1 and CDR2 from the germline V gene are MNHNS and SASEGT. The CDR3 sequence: CASSPIRGNTEAFF. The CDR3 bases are TGTGCCAGCAGCCCTATAAGGGGGAACACTGAAGCTTTCTTT.

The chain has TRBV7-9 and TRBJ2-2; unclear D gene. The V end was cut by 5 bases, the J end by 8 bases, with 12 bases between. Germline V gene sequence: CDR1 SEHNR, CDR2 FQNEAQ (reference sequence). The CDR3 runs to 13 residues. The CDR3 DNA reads TGTGCCAGCAGCCCCGTTTTAGTGGGGGAGCTGTTTTTT. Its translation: CASSPVLVGELFF.

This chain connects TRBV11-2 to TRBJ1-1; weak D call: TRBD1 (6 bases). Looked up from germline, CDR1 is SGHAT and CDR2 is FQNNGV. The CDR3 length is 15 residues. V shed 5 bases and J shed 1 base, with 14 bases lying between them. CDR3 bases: TGTGCCAGCAGCCCTAGGGGGGGTCAGAACACTGAAGCTTTCTTT. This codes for CASSPRGGQNTEAFF.

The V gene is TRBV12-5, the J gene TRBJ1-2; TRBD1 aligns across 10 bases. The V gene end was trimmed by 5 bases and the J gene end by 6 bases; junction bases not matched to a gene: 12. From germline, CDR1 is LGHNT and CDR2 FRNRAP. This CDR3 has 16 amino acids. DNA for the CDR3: TGTGCTAGTGGTCCTTATCCGGGACAGGGGACGGATGGCTACACCTTC. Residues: CASGPYPGQGTDGYTF.

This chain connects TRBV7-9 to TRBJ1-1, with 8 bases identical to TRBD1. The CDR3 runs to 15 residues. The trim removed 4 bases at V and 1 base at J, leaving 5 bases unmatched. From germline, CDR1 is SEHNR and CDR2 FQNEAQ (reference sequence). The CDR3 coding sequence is TGTGCCAGCAGCTGGGGACAGGAGTCGAACACTGAAGCTTTCTTT. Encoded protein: CASSWGQESNTEAFF.

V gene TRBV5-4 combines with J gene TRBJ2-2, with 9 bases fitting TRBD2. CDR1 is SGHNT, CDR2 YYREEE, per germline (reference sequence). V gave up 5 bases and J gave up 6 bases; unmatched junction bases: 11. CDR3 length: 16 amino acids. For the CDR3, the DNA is TGTGCCAGCAGTGCCCCGAGACTAGCGGATCCCGGGGAGCTGTTTTTT. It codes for CASSAPRLADPGELFF. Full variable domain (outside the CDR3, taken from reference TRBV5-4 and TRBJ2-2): ETGVTQSPTHLIKTRGQQVTLRCSSQSGHNTVSWYQQALGQGPQFIFQYYREEENGRGNFPPRFSGLQFPNYSSELNVNALELDDSALYLCASSAPRLADPGELFFGEGSRLTVL.

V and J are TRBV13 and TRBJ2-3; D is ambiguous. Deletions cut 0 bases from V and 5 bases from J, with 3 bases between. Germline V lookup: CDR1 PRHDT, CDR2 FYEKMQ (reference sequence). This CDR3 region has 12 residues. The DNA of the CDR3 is TGTGCCAGCAGCTTAGGCGTAGATACGCAGTATTTT. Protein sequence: CASSLGVDTQYF.

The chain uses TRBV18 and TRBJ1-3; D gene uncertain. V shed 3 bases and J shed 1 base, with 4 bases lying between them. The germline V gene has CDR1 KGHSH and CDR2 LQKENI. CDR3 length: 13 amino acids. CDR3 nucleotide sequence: TGTGCCAGCTCACCTCAGTCTGGAAACACCATATATTTT. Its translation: CASSPQSGNTIYF.

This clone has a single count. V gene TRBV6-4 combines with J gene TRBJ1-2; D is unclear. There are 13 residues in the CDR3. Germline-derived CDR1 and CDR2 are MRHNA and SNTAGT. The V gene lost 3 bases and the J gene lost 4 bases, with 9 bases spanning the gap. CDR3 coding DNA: TGTGCCAGCAGTGATTGGGCAGGCTATGGCTACACCTTC. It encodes CASSDWAGYGYTF.

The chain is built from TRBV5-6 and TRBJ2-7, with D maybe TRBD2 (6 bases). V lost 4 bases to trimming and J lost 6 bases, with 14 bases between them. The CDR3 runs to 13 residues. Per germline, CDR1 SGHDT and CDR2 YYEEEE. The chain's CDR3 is CASSALTSPEQYF. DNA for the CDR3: TGTGCCAGCAGCGCGCTTACTAGCCCCGAGCAGTACTTC.

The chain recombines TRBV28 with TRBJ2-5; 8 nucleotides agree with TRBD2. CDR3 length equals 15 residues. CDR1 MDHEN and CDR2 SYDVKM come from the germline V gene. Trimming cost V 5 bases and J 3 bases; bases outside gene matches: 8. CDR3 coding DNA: TGTGCCAGCAGTGGCCGGGGAGCGGGGGAAGAGACCCAGTACTTC. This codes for CASSGRGAGEETQYF. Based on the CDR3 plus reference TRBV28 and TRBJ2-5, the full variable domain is DVKVTQSSRYLVKRTGEKVFLECVQDMDHENMFWYRQDPGLGLRLIYFSYDVKMKEKGDIPEGYSVSREKKERFSLILESASTNQTSMYLCASSGRGAGEETQYFGPGTRLLVL.

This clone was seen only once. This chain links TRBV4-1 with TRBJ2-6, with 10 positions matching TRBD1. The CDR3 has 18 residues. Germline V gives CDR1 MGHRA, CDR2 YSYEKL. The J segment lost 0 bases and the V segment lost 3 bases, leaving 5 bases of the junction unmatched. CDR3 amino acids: CASSQARQGASGANVLTF. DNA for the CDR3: TGCGCCAGCAGCCAGGCCCGACAGGGGGCCTCTGGGGCCAACGTCCTGACTTTC.

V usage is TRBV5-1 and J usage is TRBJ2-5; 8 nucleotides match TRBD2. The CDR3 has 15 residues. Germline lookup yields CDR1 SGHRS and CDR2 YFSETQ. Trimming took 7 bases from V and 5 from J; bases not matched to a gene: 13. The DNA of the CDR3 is TGCGCCAGCCGCACGGTCGGGGGGGGTCAGGAGACCCAGTACTTC. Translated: CASRTVGGGQETQYF.

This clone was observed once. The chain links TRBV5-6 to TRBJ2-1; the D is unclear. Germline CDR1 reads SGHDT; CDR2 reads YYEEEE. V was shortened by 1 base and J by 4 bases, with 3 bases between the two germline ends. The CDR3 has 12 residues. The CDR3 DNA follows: TGTGCCAGCAGCTTGTCGTACAATGAGCAGTTCTTC. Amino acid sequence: CASSLSYNEQFF. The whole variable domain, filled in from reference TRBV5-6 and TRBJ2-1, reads DAGVTQSPTHLIKTRGQQVTLRCSPKSGHDTVSWYQQALGQGPQFIFQYYEEEERQRGNFPDRFSGHQFPNYSSELNVNALLLGDSALYLCASSLSYNEQFFGPGTRLTVL.

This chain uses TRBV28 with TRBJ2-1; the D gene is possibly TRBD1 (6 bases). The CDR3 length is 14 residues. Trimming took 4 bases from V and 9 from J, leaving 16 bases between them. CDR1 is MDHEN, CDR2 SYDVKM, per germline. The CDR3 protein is CASSSPQGPGEQFF. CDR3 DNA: TGTGCCAGCAGTTCGCCCCAGGGGCCGGGTGAGCAGTTCTTC.

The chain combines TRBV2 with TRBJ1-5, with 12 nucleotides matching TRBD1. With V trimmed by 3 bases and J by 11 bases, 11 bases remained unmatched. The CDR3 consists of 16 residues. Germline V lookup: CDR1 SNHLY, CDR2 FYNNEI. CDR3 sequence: CASSERDRGRVTAQHF. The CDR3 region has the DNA TGTGCCAGCAGTGAGCGGGACAGGGGGCGGGTGACGGCCCAGCATTTT.

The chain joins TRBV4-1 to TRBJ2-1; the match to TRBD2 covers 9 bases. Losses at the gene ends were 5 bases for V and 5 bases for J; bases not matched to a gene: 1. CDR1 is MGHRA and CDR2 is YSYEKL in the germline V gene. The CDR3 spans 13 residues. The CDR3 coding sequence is TGCGCCAGCAGCGGACTAGCGAACAATGAGCAGTTCTTC. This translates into CASSGLANNEQFF.

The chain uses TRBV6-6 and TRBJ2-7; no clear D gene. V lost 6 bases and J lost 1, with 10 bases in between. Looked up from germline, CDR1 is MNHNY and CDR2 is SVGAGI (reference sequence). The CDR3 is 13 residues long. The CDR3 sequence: CASSSPGSYEQYF. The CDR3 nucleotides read TGTGCCAGCAGCTCCCCCGGGTCCTACGAGCAGTACTTC.

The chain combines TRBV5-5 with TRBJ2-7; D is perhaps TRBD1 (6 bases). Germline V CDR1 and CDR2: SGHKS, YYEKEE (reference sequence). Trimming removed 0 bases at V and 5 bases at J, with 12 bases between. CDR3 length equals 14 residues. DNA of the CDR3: TGTGCCAGCAGCTTGGCCGCAGGGGAAGACGAGCAGTACTTC. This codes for CASSLAAGEDEQYF.